What follows is one T cell receptor (beta chain) and its context. Its specific antigen is unknown. No much larger clonotype is one base removed from it; base qualities were not supplied. Additional DNA sequences in this sample encode the identical CDR3. TCR CDR3 regions were amplified from genomic DNA by multiplex PCR using the deep immunoSEQ assay. Extracted genomic DNA from each cell subset was spread evenly across all wells of several immunoSEQ 96-well plates, with each plate serving as a replicate. For sorted subsets, about 220 ng of genomic DNA, equivalent to 25,000 to 30,000 T cell genomes, went into each replicate PCR. Purified libraries were quantified with a Qubit 3.0 fluorometer, sized on a Bioanalyzer 2100, and re-quantified with the KAPA Library Quantification kit. A separate single-read 150-cycle Illumina NextSeq 550 flow cell was used to sequence each immunoSEQ 96-well plate. The paper's data handling went like this. Because the immunoSEQ output held only junctional sequences and lacked quality scores, the filtering could not match the filtering applied to full-length reads. To assign V/J genes and CDR3, sequences were annotated using PyIR, a Python wrapper for IgBLAST v1.9, with IMGT germline references. Reads with weak V/J assignments (E-value above 1e-6), missing CDR3, stop codons, out-of-frame junctions, or ambiguous translated residues were removed. A V3J clonotype was defined by an identical inferred V gene, J gene, and CDR3 amino acid sequence. The percentage overlap between two repertoires was calculated by dividing the number of shared unique clonotypes by the size of the smaller repertoire. Three approaches were used to assess repertoire richness: RTK rarefaction, the Chao1 estimator, and Recon v2.1 estimates of unobserved clonotypes. OLGA was used to compute generation probabilities for all TCRbeta clonotypes that the gDNA method yielded from a handful of donors. Entries here come from immuneACCESS through TCRdb and include only in-frame sequences with V and J called. Some clones fail to appear in such tables; in the studies checked, an unresolved V gene covers under half of the shortfall, and the cause of the remainder is unknown. The DNA was the basis for D and trimming; V, J and clone size are from that table. The sample has about 2 million clones on record, 85% to 95% of them singletons. The ten largest clones take up 1% to 1.3% of the sample.

The sample comes from a study of shared clonotypes between healthy human individuals (TCRdb year 2020). Regarding the complete study: Two women and a few men aged 18 to 49 years were included in the cohort. Per donor, three plates each were used for CD4 naive and CD4 memory, two for CD8 naive, and one for CD8 memory. To estimate repertoire size and how much clonotype sharing occurs between individuals, the study deeply sequenced the blood TCR repertoires of roughly 5 healthy adults. Different laboratories and diverse techniques were used to prepare libraries and sequence TCR repertoires, to increase sequencing depth and limit assay-specific biases. Each donor's leukapheresis produced roughly between roughly 0.94 and 9.5 billion PBMCs. The full study reports these points: The genetic and exposure-history diversity represented was limited by the small number of donors. Approximately 5% of naive CD4, more than 3% of naive CD8, around 2.3% of memory CD4, and about 0.4% of memory CD8 clonotypes were shared across several donors. Pairwise subsampling led to the expectation that sequencing depth would affect the degree of clonotype sharing among donors. Only blood was sampled, and tissue TCR repertoires likely differ from those in blood. Naive subsets generally had larger estimated clonotype richness than memory subsets did. Compared with non-shared clonotypes, the clonotypes found in all four sorted-subset donors had higher generation probabilities. Rarefaction of sorted-subset datasets indicated incomplete sequencing despite the large sequencing depth.

The germline V gene sets CDR1 to SGHAT and CDR2 to FQNNGV. V is reduced by 3 bases and J by 4 bases, leaving a spacing of 5 bases between them. Reading from cysteine to phenylalanine, the CDR3 counts 12 amino acids. Only the CDR3 portion is preserved as DNA: 36 bases, with reading frame beginning at the first base. CD8 naive samples were CD45RO-negative cells positively selected for CCR7, giving a CD45RA+CCR7+ population that excluded TemRA cells. The donors were healthy, HIV-negative adults who had no recently reported acute infections or vaccinations. All donors were Caucasian adults living in Nashville, Tennessee, USA. After blood collection by leukapheresis, PBMCs were isolated using Ficoll-Histopaque density gradient centrifugation and then cryopreserved in the vapor phase of liquid nitrogen. Analytical flow cytometry was used to check the purity and quantity of every magnetically sorted T cell population. From each sorted fraction, genomic DNA was isolated and quantified by UV absorbance on a Nanodrop 2000c.

This clonotype was sampled from a man aged 18 to 30 in good health. This sequence uses TRBV11-2 and TRBJ2-3; the D gene lacks a confident call. The material sequenced was naive CD8+ T cells sorted from blood. The sample's cell subset or site label, in plain terms: CD45RA+CCR7+. The nucleotide sequence reads as follows: TGTGCCAGCAGCTTCTCCCCAGATACGCAGTATTTT. Translated, this is CASSFSPDTQYF.